The clone carrying this T cell receptor (beta chain) came up many times. The CDR3 sequence is 14 residues long. Trimming left V 3 bases short and J 1 base short, with 9 bases between. Individual cDNA molecules were tagged with unique molecular identifiers, the study reported. MiXCR, run by TCRdb on the 5' RACE reads, gives a single entry per CDR3 protein. The sample records some 85,000 distinct CDR3 sequences, roughly an eighth being singletons. This specimen belongs to a study of early T cells in non-severe SARS-CoV-2 infection. Study details: Unsorted whole blood bulk RNA was sequenced, with unpaired chains.

The TCR sequence derives from an adult who was a healthcare worker with PCR-confirmed SARS-CoV-2 infection or an uninfected control (not recorded which). The rearrangement uses TRBV12-3 or TRBV12-4 and TRBJ2-5, with D unclear. Sequencing was carried out using whole blood. The CDR3: CASSLALGQETQYF. The CDR3 DNA reads as TGTGCCAGCAGTTTGGCGTTGGGCCAAGAGACCCAGTACTTC.